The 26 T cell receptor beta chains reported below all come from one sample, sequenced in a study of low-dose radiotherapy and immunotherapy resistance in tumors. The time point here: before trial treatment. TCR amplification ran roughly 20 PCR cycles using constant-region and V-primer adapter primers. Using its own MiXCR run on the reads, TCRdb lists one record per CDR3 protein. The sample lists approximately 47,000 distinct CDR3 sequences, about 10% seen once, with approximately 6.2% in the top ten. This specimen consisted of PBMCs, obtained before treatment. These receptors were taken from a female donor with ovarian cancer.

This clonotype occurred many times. CDR3 sequence reads: CASPGDTQYF. Written as DNA, the CDR3 is TGTGCCAGCCCTGGGGATACGCAGTATTTT. The gene calls are TRBV7-9 and TRBJ2-3; D uncertain. V was cut by 8 bases and J by 6 bases, with 6 bases left in between. Germline V gene data show CDR1 as SEHNR and CDR2 as FQNEAQ (reference sequence). This CDR3 spans 10 amino acids.

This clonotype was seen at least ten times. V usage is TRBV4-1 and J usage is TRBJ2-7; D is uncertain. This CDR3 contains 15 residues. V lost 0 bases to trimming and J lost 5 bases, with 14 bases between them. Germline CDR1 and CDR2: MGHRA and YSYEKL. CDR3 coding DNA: TGCGCCAGCAGCCAAGATTTGCGGCCCCGGGACGAGCAGTACTTC. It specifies CASSQDLRPRDEQYF.

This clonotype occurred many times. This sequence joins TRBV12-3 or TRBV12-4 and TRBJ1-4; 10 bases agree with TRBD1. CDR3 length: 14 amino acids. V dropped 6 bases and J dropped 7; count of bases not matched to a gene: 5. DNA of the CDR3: TGTGCCAGCAGCCTCGGACAGGGGGGTGAAAAACTGTTTTTT. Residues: CASSLGQGGEKLFF.

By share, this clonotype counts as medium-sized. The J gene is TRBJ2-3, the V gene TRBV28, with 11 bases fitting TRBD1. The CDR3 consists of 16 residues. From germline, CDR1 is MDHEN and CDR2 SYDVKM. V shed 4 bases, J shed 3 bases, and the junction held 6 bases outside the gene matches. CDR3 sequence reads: CASSSPGQGETDTQYF. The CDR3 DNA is TGTGCCAGCAGTTCGCCGGGACAGGGGGAAACAGATACGCAGTATTTT.

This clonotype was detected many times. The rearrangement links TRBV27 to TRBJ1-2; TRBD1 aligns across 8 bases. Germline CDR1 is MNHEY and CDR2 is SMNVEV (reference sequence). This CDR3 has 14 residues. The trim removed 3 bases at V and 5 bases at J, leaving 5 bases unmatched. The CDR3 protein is CASSFATGAYGYTF. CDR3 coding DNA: TGTGCCAGCAGTTTTGCGACAGGGGCTTATGGCTACACCTTC.

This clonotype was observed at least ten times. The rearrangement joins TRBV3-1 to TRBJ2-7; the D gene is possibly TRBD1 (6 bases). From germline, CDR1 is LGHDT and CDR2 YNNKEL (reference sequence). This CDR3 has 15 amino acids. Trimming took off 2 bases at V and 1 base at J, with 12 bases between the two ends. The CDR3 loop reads CASSQTGLPSYEQYF. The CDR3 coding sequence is TGTGCCAGCAGCCAAACAGGGCTTCCATCCTACGAGCAGTACTTC.

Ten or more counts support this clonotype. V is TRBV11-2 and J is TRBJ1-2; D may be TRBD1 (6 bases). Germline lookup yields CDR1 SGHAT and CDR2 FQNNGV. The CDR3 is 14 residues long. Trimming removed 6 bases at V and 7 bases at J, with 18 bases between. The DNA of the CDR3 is TGTGCCAGCAGTTTGACAGGCAGCGGGCTTGGCTACACCTTC. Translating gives CASSLTGSGLGYTF.

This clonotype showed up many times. CDR3 residues: CSAPVLGTSGSGGYNEQFF. CDR3 coding DNA: TGCAGTGCTCCAGTTTTGGGGACTAGCGGGAGTGGGGGGTACAATGAGCAGTTCTTC. The chain has TRBV20-1 and TRBJ2-1, with 14 bases aligning to TRBD2. CDR1 and CDR2 from the germline V gene are DFQATT and SNEGSKA (reference sequence). The junction had 16 bases not matched to a gene; V was cut back by 5 bases and J by 4 bases. The CDR3 consists of 19 residues.

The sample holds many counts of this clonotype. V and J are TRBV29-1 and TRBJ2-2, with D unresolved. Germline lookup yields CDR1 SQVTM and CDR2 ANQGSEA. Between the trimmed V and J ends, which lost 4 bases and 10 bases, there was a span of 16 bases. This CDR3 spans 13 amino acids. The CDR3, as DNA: TGCAGCGTTGTTTTGGCGGAAAGGGTGGAGCTGTTTTTT. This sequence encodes CSVVLAERVELFF.

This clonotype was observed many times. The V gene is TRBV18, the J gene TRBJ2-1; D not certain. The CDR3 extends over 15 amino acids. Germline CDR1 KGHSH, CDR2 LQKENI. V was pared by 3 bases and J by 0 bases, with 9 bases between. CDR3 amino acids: CASSPGHPSYNEQFF. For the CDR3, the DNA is TGTGCCAGCTCACCTGGCCATCCCTCCTACAATGAGCAGTTCTTC.

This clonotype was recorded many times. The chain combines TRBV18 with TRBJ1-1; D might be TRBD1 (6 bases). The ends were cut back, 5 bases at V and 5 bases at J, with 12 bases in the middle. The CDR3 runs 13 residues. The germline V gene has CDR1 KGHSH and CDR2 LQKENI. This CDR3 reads CASSSTGYTEAFF. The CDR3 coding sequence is TGTGCCAGCTCATCTACAGGGTATACTGAAGCTTTCTTT. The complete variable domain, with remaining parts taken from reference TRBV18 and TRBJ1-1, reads NAGVMQNPRHLVRRRGQEARLRCSPMKGHSHVYWYRQLPEEGLKFMVYLQKENIIDESGMPKERFSAEFPKEGPSILRIQQVVRGDSAAYFCASSSTGYTEAFFGQGTRLTVV.

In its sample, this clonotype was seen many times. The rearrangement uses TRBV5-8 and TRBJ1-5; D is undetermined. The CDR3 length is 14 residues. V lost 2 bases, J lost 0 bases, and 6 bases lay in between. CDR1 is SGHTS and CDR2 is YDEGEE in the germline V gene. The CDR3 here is CASSLGSSNQPQHF. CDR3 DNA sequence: TGTGCCAGCAGCTTAGGTTCTAGCAATCAGCCCCAGCATTTT.

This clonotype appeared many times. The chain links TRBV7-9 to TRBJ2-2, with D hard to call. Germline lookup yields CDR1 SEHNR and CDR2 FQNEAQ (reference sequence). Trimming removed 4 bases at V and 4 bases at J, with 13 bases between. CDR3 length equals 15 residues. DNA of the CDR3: TGTGCCAGCAGCTACTCTTCAAAATCCACCGGGGAGCTGTTTTTT. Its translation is CASSYSSKSTGELFF.

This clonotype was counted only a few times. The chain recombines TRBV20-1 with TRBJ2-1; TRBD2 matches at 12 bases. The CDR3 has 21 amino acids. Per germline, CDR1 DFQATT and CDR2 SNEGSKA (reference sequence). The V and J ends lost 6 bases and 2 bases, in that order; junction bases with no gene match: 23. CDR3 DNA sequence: TGCAGTGCCCCAGCCGCCCAACTAGCGGGAGGTCCCGAGCGCGCCTACAATGAGCAGTTCTTC. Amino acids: CSAPAAQLAGGPERAYNEQFF.

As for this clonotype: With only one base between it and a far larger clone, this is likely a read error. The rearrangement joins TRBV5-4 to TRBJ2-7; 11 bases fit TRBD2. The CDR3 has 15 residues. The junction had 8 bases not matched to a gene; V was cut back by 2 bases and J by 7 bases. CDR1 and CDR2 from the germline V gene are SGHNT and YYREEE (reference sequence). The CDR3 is CASSFSGGAYGEQYF. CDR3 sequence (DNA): TGTGCCAGCAGCTTTAGCGGGGGGGCCTATGGTGAGCAGTACTTC.

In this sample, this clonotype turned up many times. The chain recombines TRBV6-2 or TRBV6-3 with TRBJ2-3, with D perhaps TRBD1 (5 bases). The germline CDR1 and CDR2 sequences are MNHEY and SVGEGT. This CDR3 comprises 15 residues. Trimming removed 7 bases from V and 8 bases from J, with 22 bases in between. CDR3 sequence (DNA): TGTGCCAGCACCCATGCCGCGCCGATAGGGGCTACGCAGTATTTT. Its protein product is CASTHAAPIGATQYF.

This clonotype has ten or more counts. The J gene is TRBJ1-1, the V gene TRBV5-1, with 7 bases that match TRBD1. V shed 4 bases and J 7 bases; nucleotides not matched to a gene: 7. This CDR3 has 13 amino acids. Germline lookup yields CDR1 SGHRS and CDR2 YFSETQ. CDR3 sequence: CASSTAGGIEAFF. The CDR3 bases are TGCGCCAGCAGCACGGCAGGGGGTATTGAAGCTTTCTTT.

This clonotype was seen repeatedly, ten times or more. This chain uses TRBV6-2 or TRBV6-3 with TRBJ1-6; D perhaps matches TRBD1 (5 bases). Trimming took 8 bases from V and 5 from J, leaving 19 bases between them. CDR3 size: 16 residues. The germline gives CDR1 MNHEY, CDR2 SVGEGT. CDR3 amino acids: CASYGRAGMHNSPLHF. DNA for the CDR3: TGTGCCAGCTACGGGAGGGCAGGGATGCATAATTCACCCCTCCACTTT.

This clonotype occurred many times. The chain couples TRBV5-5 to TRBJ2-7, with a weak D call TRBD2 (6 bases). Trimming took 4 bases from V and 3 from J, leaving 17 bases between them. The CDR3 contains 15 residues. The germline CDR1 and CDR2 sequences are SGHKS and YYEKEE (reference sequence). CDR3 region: CASSPTGVSLYEQYF. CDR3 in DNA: TGTGCCAGCAGCCCCACGGGGGTCTCCCTCTACGAGCAGTACTTC. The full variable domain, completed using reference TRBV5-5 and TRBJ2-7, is DAGVTQSPTHLIKTRGQQVTLRCSPISGHKSVSWYQQVLGQGPQFIFQYYEKEERGRGNFPDRFSARQFPNYSSELNVNALLLGDSALYLCASSPTGVSLYEQYFGPGTRLTVT.

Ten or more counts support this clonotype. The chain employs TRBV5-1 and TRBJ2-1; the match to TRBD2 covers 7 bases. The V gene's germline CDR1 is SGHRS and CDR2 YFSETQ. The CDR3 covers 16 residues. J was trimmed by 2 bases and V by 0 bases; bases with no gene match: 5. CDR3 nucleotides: TGCGCCAGCAGCTTGGGGGGGGGAGAGGCCTACAATGAGCAGTTCTTC. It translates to CASSLGGGEAYNEQFF.

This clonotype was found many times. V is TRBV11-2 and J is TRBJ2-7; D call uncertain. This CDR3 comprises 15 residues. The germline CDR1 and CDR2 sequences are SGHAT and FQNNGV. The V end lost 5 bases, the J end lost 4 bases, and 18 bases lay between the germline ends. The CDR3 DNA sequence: TGTGCCAGCAGCCCCGGAGTTGGATTCATATACGAGCAGTACTTC. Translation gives CASSPGVGFIYEQYF.

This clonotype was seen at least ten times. The CDR3 loop is CAWGDWNINSPLHF. CDR3 coding DNA: TGTGCCTGGGGGGACTGGAACATAAATTCACCCCTCCACTTT. J is TRBJ1-6 and V is TRBV30, with D maybe TRBD1 (5 bases). The CDR3 contains 14 residues. Germline CDR1 GTSNPN, CDR2 SVGIG (reference sequence). The V and J ends lost 5 bases and 7 bases respectively, with 15 bases between them.

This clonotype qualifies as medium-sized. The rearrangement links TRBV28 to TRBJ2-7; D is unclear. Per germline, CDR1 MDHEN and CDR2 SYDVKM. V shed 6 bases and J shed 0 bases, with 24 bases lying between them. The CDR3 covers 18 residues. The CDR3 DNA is TGTGCCAGCAGCACCGAAGTCCAACGGAGCCTGAGCTCCTACGAGCAGTACTTC. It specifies CASSTEVQRSLSSYEQYF. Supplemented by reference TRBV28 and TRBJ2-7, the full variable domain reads DVKVTQSSRYLVKRTGEKVFLECVQDMDHENMFWYRQDPGLGLRLIYFSYDVKMKEKGDIPEGYSVSREKKERFSLILESASTNQTSMYLCASSTEVQRSLSSYEQYFGPGTRLTVT.

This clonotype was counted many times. The CDR3 nucleotides read TGTGCCAGCAGCTCAAGGTCCCATGCCGGGGGCTACACCTTC. Translating gives CASSSRSHAGGYTF. This sequence joins TRBV7-2 and TRBJ1-2; D gene uncertain. Germline V gene lookup returns CDR1 SGHTA and CDR2 FQGNSA. The V gene lost 4 bases and the J gene lost 8 bases, with 17 bases spanning the gap. This CDR3 spans 14 amino acids.

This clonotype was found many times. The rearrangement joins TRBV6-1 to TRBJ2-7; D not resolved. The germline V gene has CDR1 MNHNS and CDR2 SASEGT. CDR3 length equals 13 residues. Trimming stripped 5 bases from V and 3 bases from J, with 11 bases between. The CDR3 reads CASSTGPYYEQYF. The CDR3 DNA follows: TGTGCCAGCAGTACGGGCCCCTACTACGAGCAGTACTTC.

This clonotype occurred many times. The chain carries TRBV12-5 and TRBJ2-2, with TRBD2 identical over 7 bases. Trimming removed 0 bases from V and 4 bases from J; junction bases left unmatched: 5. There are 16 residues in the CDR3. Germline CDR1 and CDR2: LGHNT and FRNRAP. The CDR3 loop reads CASGLVLGGGTGELFF. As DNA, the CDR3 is TGTGCTAGTGGTTTGGTACTCGGCGGGGGCACCGGGGAGCTGTTTTTT.